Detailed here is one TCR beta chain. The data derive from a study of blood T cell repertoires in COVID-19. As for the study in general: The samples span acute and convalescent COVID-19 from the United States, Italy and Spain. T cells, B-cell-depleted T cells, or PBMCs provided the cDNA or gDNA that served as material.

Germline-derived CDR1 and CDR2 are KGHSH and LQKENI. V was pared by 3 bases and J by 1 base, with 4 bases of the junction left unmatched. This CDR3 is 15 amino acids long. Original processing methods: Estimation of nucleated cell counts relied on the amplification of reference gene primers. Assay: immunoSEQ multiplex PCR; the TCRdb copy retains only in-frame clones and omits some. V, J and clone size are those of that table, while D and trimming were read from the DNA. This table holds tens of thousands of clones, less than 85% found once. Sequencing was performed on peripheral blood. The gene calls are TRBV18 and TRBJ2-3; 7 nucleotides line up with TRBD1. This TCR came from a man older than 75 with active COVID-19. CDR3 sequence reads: CASSPQGQRTDTQYF. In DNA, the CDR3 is TGTGCCAGCTCACCCCAGGGACAGCGCACAGATACGCAGTATTTT.